Listed here are 16 T cell receptor beta chains from one sample, sequenced in a study of cytomegalovirus exposure and HLA in healthy donors. 13 Jbeta primers and 60 Vbeta primers were used for the PCR. Profiling relied on immunoSEQ multiplex PCR, and the TCRdb table lists in-frame clones only, not all of them. Altogether around 170,000 clones are present, 75% to 90% being singletons, with the ten largest covering 6.3%. Sequencing was carried out using PBMCs. The receptor source for this set is a man between 40 and 49 years old in good health and CMV-seropositive.

This sequence joins TRBV5-1 and TRBJ1-2; 7 bases line up with TRBD1. The germline V gene encodes CDR1 SGHRS and CDR2 YFSETQ. There are 12 residues in the CDR3. The junction had 6 bases not matched to a gene; V was cut back by 3 bases and J by 10 bases. CDR3 amino acids: CASSSTGKDYTF. In nucleotides, the CDR3 is TGCGCCAGCAGCTCGACAGGGAAAGACTACACCTTC.

This CDR3 is CAWSVRGGVQETQYF. Here the CDR3 DNA reads TGTGCCTGGAGTGTACGTGGGGGCGTCCAAGAGACCCAGTACTTC. The rearrangement joins TRBV30 to TRBJ2-5, with D possibly being TRBD1 (6 bases). There are 15 residues in the CDR3. Trimming pared 0 bases from V and 1 base from J, leaving 12 bases between. Germline assignment: CDR1 GTSNPN and CDR2 SVGIG (reference sequence).

Note on this clone: Other DNA sequences from this sample encode an identical CDR3 as well. V and J are TRBV7-2 and TRBJ2-1; 13 bases map to TRBD2. V shed 5 bases, J shed 4 bases, and the junction held 2 bases outside the gene matches. The CDR3 has 15 residues. Germline assignment: CDR1 SGHTA and CDR2 FQGNSA. In DNA, the CDR3 is TGTGCCAGCAGCCTGACTAGCGGGGGGTACAATGAGCAGTTCTTC. Protein: CASSLTSGGYNEQFF. The entire variable domain, with the rest obtained from reference TRBV7-2 and TRBJ2-1, is as follows: GAGVSQSPSNKVTEKGKDVELRCDPISGHTALYWYRQSLGQGLEFLIYFQGNSAPDKSGLPSDRFSAERTGGSVSTLTIQRTQQEDSAVYLCASSLTSGGYNEQFFGPGTRLTVL.

The chain has TRBV9 and TRBJ1-3, with 7 bases lining up with TRBD1. CDR3 length: 14 residues. Germline values: CDR1 SGDLS, CDR2 YYNGEE. Trimming cost V 4 bases and J 4 bases; bases outside gene matches: 5. CDR3 coding DNA: TGTGCCAGCAGCCCTACAGGGGACGGAAACACCATATATTTT. Translating it yields CASSPTGDGNTIYF.

J is TRBJ1-1 and V is TRBV19; D perhaps matches TRBD1 (6 bases). The CDR3 length is 14 residues. Germline CDR1 is LNHDA and CDR2 is SQIVND (reference sequence). V was shortened by 7 bases and J by 4 bases, with 16 bases between the two germline ends. CDR3 loop: CASTAAGGGTEAFF. CDR3 nucleotides: TGTGCCAGTACCGCCGCGGGGGGCGGCACTGAAGCTTTCTTT.

The chain joins TRBV10-3 to TRBJ1-5; tentatively, D is TRBD1 (6 bases). The germline gives CDR1 ENHRY, CDR2 SYGVKD. V shed 5 bases and J shed 5 bases, with 10 bases lying between them. The length of the CDR3 is 13 residues. The DNA for the CDR3 is TGTGCCATCAGTCTAGAGGGGGATCAGCCCCAGCATTTT. Protein: CAISLEGDQPQHF.

The V and J genes are TRBV4-1 and TRBJ1-2, with D possibly being TRBD1 (5 bases). The CDR3 totals 16 residues. CDR1 MGHRA and CDR2 YSYEKL come from the germline V gene. Deletions cut 2 bases from V and 3 bases from J, with 16 bases between. CDR3: CASSQFHGGGDYGYTF. CDR3 nucleotide sequence: TGCGCCAGCAGCCAATTTCACGGGGGGGGAGACTATGGCTACACCTTC.

V is TRBV18 and J is TRBJ1-2; D is uncertain. V lost 3 bases, J lost 10 bases, and 9 bases lay in between. CDR3 size: 11 residues. Germline assignment: CDR1 KGHSH and CDR2 LQKENI. CDR3: CASSPGSPYTF. CDR3 in DNA: TGTGCCAGCTCACCCGGGTCCCCCTACACCTTC.

This sequence joins TRBV29-1 and TRBJ2-6, with D tentatively TRBD1 (6 bases). The CDR3 contains 15 residues. Germline CDR1 reads SQVTM; CDR2 reads ANQGSEA. Trimming pared 4 bases from V and 1 base from J, leaving 11 bases between. This CDR3 is CSVVVRGSGANVLTF. CDR3 sequence (DNA): TGCAGCGTTGTAGTCAGGGGTTCTGGGGCCAACGTCCTGACTTTC.

This chain links TRBV5-1 with TRBJ2-3; D might be TRBD1 (6 bases). V lost 1 base to trimming and J lost 4 bases, with 16 bases between them. This CDR3 region has 16 residues. Germline values: CDR1 SGHRS, CDR2 YFSETQ. This CDR3 is CASSLPQGMLADTQYF. CDR3 coding DNA: TGCGCCAGCAGCTTGCCCCAGGGGATGTTGGCAGATACGCAGTATTTT.

Points on this clone: This sample includes further DNA sequences coding for the same CDR3. The chain is built from TRBV7-3 and TRBJ1-1; D is possibly TRBD1 (5 bases). V lost 4 bases, J lost 1 base, and 7 bases lay in between. CDR1 SGHTA and CDR2 FQGTGA come from the germline V gene. CDR3 length: 13 residues. The CDR3 protein is CASSSTGNTEAFF. The CDR3 DNA sequence: TGTGCCAGCAGCTCCACAGGGAACACTGAAGCTTTCTTT.

The genes are TRBV18 and TRBJ1-2; maybe TRBD1 (6 bases). Germline values: CDR1 KGHSH, CDR2 LQKENI. Between the trimmed V and J ends, which lost 4 bases and 5 bases, there was a span of 11 bases. This CDR3 contains 13 residues. This chain's CDR3 is CASSHPQGYGYTF. In nucleotides, the CDR3 is TGTGCCAGCTCACACCCTCAGGGGTATGGCTACACCTTC.

The rearrangement joins TRBV18 to TRBJ2-7; 9 positions agree with TRBD1. The V gene end was trimmed by 3 bases and the J gene end by 5 bases; junction bases not matched to a gene: 5. The CDR3 runs to 14 residues. CDR1 and CDR2 (germline): KGHSH, LQKENI. DNA for the CDR3: TGTGCCAGCTCACCTCCGGGACAGGGAAACGAGCAGTACTTC. Its translation: CASSPPGQGNEQYF.

The chain is built from TRBV19 and TRBJ1-5, with a possible D match to TRBD1 (5 bases). This CDR3 region has 14 residues. In germline, CDR1 is LNHDA, CDR2 SQIVND (reference sequence). V dropped 5 bases and J dropped 3 bases, with 11 bases sitting between them. The CDR3 is CASSRRASNQPQHF. The CDR3 DNA reads TGTGCCAGTAGTCGCAGGGCTTCCAATCAGCCCCAGCATTTT.

V and J are TRBV15 and TRBJ1-2; D not certain. In germline, CDR1 is LNHNV, CDR2 YYDKDF (reference sequence). The V gene lost 2 bases and the J gene lost 3 bases, with 13 bases spanning the gap. The CDR3 has 15 amino acids. For the CDR3, the DNA is TGTGCCACCAGCAGACTCGGCCCAGGCGACTATGGCTACACCTTC. It specifies CATSRLGPGDYGYTF.

The V call is TRBV27, the J call TRBJ1-3; 7 positions agree with TRBD1. Germline CDR1 and CDR2: MNHEY and SMNVEV (reference sequence). The ends lost 5 bases at V and 4 bases at J; junction bases unmatched: 5. CDR3 length equals 14 residues. CDR3 bases: TGTGCCAGCAGTGTAACAGGGGTAGGAAACACCATATATTTT. Its protein is CASSVTGVGNTIYF.